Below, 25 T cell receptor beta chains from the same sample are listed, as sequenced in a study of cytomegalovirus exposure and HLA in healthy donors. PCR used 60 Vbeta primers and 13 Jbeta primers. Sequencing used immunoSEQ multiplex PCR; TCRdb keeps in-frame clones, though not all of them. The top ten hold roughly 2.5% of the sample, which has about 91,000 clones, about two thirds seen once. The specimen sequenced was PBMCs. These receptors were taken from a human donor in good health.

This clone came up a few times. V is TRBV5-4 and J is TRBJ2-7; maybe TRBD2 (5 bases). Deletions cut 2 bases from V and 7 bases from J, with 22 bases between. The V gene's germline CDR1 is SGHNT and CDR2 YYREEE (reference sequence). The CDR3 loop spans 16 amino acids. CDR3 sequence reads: CASSFVSSGPLWEQYF. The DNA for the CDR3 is TGTGCCAGCAGCTTTGTATCGAGCGGACCCCTTTGGGAGCAGTACTTC.

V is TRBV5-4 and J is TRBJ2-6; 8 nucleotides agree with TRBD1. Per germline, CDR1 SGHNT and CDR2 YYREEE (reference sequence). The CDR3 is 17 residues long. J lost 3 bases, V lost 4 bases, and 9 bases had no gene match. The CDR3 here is CASSQRQGSVGANVLTF. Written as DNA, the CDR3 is TGTGCCAGCAGCCAAAGACAGGGGTCGGTTGGGGCCAACGTCCTGACTTTC.

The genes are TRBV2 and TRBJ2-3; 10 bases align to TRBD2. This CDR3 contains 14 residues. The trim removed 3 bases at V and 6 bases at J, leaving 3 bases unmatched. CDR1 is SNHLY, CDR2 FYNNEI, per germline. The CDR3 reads CASSEASGGDTQYF. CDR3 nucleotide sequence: TGTGCCAGCAGTGAGGCTAGCGGGGGCGATACGCAGTATTTT.

CDR3: CASSTVPEDRVFYEKLFF. The CDR3 region has the DNA TGTGCCAGTAGTACCGTACCTGAAGACAGGGTGTTTTATGAAAAACTGTTTTTT. This rearrangement joins TRBV19 to TRBJ1-4; 7 nucleotides line up with TRBD1. The CDR3 spans 18 residues. V dropped 4 bases and J dropped 6; count of bases not matched to a gene: 17. Germline lookup yields CDR1 LNHDA and CDR2 SQIVND (reference sequence). The entire variable domain, with the rest obtained from reference TRBV19 and TRBJ1-4, is as follows: DGGITQSPKYLFRKEGQNVTLSCEQNLNHDAMYWYRQDPGQGLRLIYYSQIVNDFQKGDIAEGYSVSREKKESFPLTVTSAQKNPTAFYLCASSTVPEDRVFYEKLFFGSGTQLSVL.

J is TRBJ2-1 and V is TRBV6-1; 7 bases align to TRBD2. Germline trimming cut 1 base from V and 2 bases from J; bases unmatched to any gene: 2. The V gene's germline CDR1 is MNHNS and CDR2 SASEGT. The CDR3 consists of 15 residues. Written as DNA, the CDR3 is TGTGCCAGCAGTGAAGGCGGGGGACCCTACAATGAGCAGTTCTTC. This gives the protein CASSEGGGPYNEQFF.

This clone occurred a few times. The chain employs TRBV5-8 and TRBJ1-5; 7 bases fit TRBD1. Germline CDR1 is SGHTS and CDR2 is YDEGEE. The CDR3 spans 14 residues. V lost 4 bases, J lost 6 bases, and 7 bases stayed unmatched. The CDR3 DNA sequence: TGTGCCAGCAGCCGCCCGACAGGGTCTCAGCCCCAGCATTTT. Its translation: CASSRPTGSQPQHF.

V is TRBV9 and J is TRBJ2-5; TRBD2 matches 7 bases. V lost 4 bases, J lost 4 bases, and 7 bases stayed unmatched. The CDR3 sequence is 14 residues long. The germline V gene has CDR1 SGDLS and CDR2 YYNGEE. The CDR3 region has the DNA TGTGCCAGCAGCCCAAGGACTAGGACAGAGACCCAGTACTTC. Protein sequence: CASSPRTRTETQYF.

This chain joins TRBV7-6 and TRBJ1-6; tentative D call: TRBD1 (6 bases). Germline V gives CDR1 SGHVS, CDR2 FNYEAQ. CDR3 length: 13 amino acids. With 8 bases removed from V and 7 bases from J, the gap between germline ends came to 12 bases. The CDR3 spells CASRWDKNSPLHF. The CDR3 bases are TGTGCCAGCCGATGGGACAAAAATTCACCCCTCCACTTT.

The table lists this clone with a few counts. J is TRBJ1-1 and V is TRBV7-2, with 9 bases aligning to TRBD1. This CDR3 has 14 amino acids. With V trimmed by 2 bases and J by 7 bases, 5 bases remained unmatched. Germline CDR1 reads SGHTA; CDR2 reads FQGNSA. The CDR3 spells CASSLTGTGHEAFF. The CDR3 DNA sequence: TGTGCCAGCAGCTTAACTGGGACAGGGCATGAAGCTTTCTTT. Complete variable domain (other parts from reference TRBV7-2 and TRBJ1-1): GAGVSQSPSNKVTEKGKDVELRCDPISGHTALYWYRQSLGQGLEFLIYFQGNSAPDKSGLPSDRFSAERTGGSVSTLTIQRTQQEDSAVYLCASSLTGTGHEAFFGQGTRLTVV.

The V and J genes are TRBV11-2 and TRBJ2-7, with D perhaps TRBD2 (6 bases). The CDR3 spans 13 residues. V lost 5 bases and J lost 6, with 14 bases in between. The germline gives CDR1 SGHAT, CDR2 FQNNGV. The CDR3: CASSPSPGVEQYF. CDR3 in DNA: TGTGCCAGCAGCCCCTCCCCGGGGGTCGAGCAGTACTTC.

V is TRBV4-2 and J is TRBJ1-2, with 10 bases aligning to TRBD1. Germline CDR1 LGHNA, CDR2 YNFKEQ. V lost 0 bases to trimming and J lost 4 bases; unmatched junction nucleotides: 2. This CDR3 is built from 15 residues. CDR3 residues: CASSQDRTGGYGYTF. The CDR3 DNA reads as TGTGCCAGCAGCCAAGATAGGACAGGGGGCTATGGCTACACCTTC.

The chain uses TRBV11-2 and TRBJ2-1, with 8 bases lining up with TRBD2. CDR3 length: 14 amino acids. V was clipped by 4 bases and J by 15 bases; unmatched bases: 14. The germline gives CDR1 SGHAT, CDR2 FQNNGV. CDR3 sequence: CASSYLRGALLGFF. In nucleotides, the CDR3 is TGTGCCAGCAGCTACTTGCGGGGGGCCCTCTTGGGGTTCTTC. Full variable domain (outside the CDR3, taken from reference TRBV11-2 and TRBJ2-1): EAGVAQSPRYKIIEKRQSVAFWCNPISGHATLYWYQQILGQGPKLLIQFQNNGVVDDSQLPKDRFSAERLKGVDSTLKIQPAKLEDSAVYLCASSYLRGALLGFFGPGTRLTVL.

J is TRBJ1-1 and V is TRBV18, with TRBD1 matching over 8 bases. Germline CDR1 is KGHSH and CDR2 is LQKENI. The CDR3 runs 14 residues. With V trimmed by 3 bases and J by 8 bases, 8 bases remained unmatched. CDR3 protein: CASSPVGQGEEAFF. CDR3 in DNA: TGTGCCAGCTCACCGGTTGGACAGGGTGAGGAAGCTTTCTTT.

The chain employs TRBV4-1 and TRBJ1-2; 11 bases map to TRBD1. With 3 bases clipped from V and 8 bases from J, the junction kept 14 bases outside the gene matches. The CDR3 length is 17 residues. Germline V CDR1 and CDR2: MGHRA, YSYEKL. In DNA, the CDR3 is TGCGCCAGCAGCCATTCAAGGATTGGACAGGGGGCGGAGGGCTACACCTTC. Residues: CASSHSRIGQGAEGYTF.

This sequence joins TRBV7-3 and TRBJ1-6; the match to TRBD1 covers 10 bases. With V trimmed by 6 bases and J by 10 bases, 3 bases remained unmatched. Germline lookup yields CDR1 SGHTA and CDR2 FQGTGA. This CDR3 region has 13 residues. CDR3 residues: CASRGQGSSPLHF. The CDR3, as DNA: TGTGCCAGCAGGGGACAGGGGTCCTCACCCCTCCACTTT.

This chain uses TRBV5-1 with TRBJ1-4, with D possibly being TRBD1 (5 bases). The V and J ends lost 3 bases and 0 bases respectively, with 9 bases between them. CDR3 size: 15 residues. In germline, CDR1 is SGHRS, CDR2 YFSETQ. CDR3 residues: CASSSGWTTNEKLFF. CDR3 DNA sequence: TGCGCCAGCAGCTCAGGGTGGACAACTAATGAAAAACTGTTTTTT.

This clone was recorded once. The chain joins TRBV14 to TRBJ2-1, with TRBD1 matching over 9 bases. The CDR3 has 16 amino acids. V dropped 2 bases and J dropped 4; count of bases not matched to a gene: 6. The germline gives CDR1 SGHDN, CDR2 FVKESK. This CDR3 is CASSQLTGGNYNEQFF. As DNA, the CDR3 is TGTGCCAGCAGCCAACTAACAGGGGGCAATTACAATGAGCAGTTCTTC.

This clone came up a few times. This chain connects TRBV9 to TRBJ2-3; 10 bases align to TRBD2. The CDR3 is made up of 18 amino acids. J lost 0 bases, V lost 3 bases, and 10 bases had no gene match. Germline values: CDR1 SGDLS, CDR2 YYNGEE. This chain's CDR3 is CASSEPWSSGGSTDTQYF. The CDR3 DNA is TGTGCCAGCAGCGAGCCCTGGAGTAGCGGGGGGAGCACAGATACGCAGTATTTT.

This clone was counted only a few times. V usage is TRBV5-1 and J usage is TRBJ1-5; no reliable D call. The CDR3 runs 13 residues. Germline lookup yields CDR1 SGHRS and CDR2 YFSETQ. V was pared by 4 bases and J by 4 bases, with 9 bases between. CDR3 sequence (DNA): TGCGCCAGCAGCCCCAACACGAATCAGCCCCAGCATTTT. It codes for CASSPNTNQPQHF.

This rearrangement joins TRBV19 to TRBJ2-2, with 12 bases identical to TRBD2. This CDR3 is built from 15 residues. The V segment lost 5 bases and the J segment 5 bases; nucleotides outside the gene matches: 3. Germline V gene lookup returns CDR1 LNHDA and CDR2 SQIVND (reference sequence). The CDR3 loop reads CASSGLAGRTGELFF. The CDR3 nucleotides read TGTGCCAGTAGTGGACTAGCGGGGCGAACCGGGGAGCTGTTTTTT.

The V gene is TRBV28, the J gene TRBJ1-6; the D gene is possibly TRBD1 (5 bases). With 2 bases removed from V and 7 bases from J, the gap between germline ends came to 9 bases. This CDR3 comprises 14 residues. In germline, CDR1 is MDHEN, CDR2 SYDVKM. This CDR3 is CASSLGGVNSPLHF. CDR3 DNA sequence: TGTGCCAGCAGTTTAGGGGGGGTCAATTCACCCCTCCACTTT.

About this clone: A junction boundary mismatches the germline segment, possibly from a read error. The CDR3 sequence is CASSLTSGGTDTQYF. The CDR3 nucleotides read TGTGCCAGCAGCTTGACTAGCGGGGGGACGGATACGCAGTATTTT. V gene TRBV5-3 combines with J gene TRBJ2-3; 13 nucleotides align to TRBD2. TRBV5-3 is reported as an ORF; its role is uncertain. The CDR3 covers 15 residues.

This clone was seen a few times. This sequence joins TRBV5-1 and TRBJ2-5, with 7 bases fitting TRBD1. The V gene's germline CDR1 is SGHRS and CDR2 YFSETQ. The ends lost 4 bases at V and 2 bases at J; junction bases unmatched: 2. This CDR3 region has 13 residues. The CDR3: CASSPGQQETQYF. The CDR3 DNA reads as TGCGCCAGCAGCCCGGGACAGCAAGAGACCCAGTACTTC.

The CDR3 protein is CASAENRANYGYTF. The CDR3 DNA follows: TGTGCCTCGGCAGAGAACAGGGCTAACTATGGCTACACCTTC. The chain has TRBV19 and TRBJ1-2; D perhaps matches TRBD1 (6 bases). V was cut by 11 bases and J by 0 bases, with 16 bases left in between. The CDR3 is 14 residues long. Germline-derived CDR1 and CDR2 are LNHDA and SQIVND (reference sequence).

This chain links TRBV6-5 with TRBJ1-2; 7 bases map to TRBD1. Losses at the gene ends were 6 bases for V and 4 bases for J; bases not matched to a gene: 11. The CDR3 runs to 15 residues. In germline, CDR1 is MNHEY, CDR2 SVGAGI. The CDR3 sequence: CASSSPTGPSYGYTF. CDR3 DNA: TGTGCCAGCAGCTCCCCGACAGGGCCGTCCTATGGCTACACCTTC.